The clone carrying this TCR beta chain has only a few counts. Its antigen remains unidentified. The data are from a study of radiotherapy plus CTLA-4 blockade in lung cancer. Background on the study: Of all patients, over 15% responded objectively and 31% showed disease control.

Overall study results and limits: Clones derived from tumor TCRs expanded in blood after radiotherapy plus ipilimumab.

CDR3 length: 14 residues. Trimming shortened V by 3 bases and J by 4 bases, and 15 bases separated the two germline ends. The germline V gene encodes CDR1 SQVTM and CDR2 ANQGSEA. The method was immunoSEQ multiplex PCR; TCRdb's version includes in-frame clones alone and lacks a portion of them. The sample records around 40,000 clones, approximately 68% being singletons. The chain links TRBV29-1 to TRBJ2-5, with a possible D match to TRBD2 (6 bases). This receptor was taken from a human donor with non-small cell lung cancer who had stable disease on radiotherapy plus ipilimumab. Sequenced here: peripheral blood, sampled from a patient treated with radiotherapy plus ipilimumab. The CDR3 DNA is TGCAGCGTTGAGGTCGGGGGAAAGGGAGAGACCCAGTACTTC. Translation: CSVEVGGKGETQYF.